A selection of T cell receptor beta chains follows, all from one sample in a study of cytotoxic CD8 clonotypes in ibrutinib-treated CLL. TCRdb's table, derived via immunoSEQ multiplex PCR, lists solely in-frame clones and lacks some. The table includes around 52,000 clones, approximately 52% detected once. The specimen was PBMCs, collected after 24 months of ibrutinib treatment. The receptors come from a human donor with chronic lymphocytic leukemia. The CDR3 runs from the conserved cysteine through the conserved F or W. A D gene is named only where the DNA matches it firmly. The size of a clone is reported for some rows only, either as once, few or many, or as a class for expanded clones.

size: NA; V: TRBV4-1; J: TRBJ1-5; D: NA; length: 19; DNA: TGCGCCAGCAGCCTCGCCTACAGGGTTTTAAGTTATAGCAATCAGCCCCAGCATTTT; CDR3: CASSLAYRVLSYSNQPQHF
size: many; V: TRBV5-1; J: TRBJ2-1; D: NA; length: 12; DNA: TGCGCCAGCAGCTTACCTAGCAATGAGCAGTTCTTC; CDR3: CASSLPSNEQFF
size: few; V: TRBV6-5; J: TRBJ1-2; D: TRBD1; length: 14; DNA: TGTGCCAGCAGTTCCCTGGGACAGGGGATTGGCTACACCTTC; CDR3: CASSSLGQGIGYTF
size: few; V: TRBV9; J: TRBJ2-1; D: NA; length: 17; DNA: TGTGCCAGCAGCGCCTCTGGTAGGGAAGTTCCCTACAATGAGCAGTTCTTC; CDR3: CASSASGREVPYNEQFF
size: NA; V: TRBV6-5; J: TRBJ2-7; D: NA; length: 11; DNA: TGTGCCAGCAGGGCCTACTACGAGCAGTACTTC; CDR3: CASRAYYEQYF
size: NA; V: TRBV11-3; J: TRBJ2-5; D: NA; length: 14; DNA: TGTGCCAGCAGTTCCGGGACTGATCAAGAGACCCAGTACTTC; CDR3: CASSSGTDQETQYF
size: NA; V: TRBV5-1; J: TRBJ1-3; D: NA; length: 14; DNA: TGCGCCAGCAGCTTGGGGACCTCTGGAAACACCATATATTTT; CDR3: CASSLGTSGNTIYF
size: NA; V: TRBV4-1; J: TRBJ2-6; D: NA; length: 12; DNA: TGCGCCAGTCCTTCTGGGGCCAACGTCCTGACTTTC; CDR3: CASPSGANVLTF
size: NA; V: TRBV10-3; J: TRBJ1-6; D: NA; length: 14; DNA: TGTGCCATCAGTGAAGGTCTCGGCAATTCACCCCTCCACTTT; CDR3: CAISEGLGNSPLHF
size: NA; V: TRBV5-1; J: TRBJ2-7; D: TRBD1; length: 15; DNA: TGCGCCAGCAGCCTCAATCCGGGACAGGGTCGCGAGCAGTACTTC; CDR3: CASSLNPGQGREQYF
size: NA; V: TRBV30; J: TRBJ2-1; D: TRBD1; length: 14; DNA: TGTGCCTGGAGTCAACAGGGGGTGGGCAATGAGCAGTTCTTC; CDR3: CAWSQQGVGNEQFF
size: many; V: TRBV9; J: TRBJ2-5; D: TRBD2; length: 17; DNA: TGTGCCAGCAGCGTAGGAGGGACTAGCGGGGTTTGGGAGACCCAGTACTTC; CDR3: CASSVGGTSGVWETQYF
size: NA; V: TRBV5-1; J: TRBJ1-2; D: NA; length: 13; DNA: TGCGCCAGCAGCTTGGAAGACGGCGGGGGCTACACCTTC; CDR3: CASSLEDGGGYTF
size: NA; V: TRBV7-8; J: TRBJ2-1; D: NA; length: 15; DNA: TGTGCCAGCAGCTTAGTAGGTGCTAGCTTCCGTGAGCAGTTCTTC; CDR3: CASSLVGASFREQFF
size: NA; V: TRBV29-1; J: TRBJ2-1; D: TRBD2; length: 13; DNA: TGCAGCGTTGTTCTAGCGGAGAACAATGAGCAGTTCTTC; CDR3: CSVVLAENNEQFF
size: NA; V: TRBV14; J: TRBJ2-7; D: TRBD1; length: 16; DNA: TGTGCCAGCAGCGACCTATGGACAGGGGTCGCATACGAGCAGTACTTC; CDR3: CASSDLWTGVAYEQYF
size: NA; V: TRBV19; J: TRBJ1-2; D: TRBD1; length: 16; DNA: TGTGCCAGTAGAACGTGGGACAGGGGAAGCAACTATGGCTACACCTTC; CDR3: CASRTWDRGSNYGYTF
size: once; V: TRBV14; J: TRBJ2-1; D: TRBD2; length: 18; DNA: TGTGCCAGCAGCCAAGAGAGGGTACTAGCGGGACCCTACAATGAGCAGTTCTTC; CDR3: CASSQERVLAGPYNEQFF
size: NA; V: TRBV29-1; J: TRBJ2-2; D: TRBD1; length: 14; DNA: TGCAGCGTTGGAACAGGGGGGAACACCGGGGAGCTGTTTTTT; CDR3: CSVGTGGNTGELFF
size: many; V: TRBV6-5; J: TRBJ2-3; D: NA; length: 14; DNA: TGTGCCAGCAAAAACAGGGACCGCACAGATACGCAGTATTTT; CDR3: CASKNRDRTDTQYF
size: NA; V: TRBV5-1; J: TRBJ2-1; D: TRBD2; length: 17; DNA: TGCGCCAGCAGCTATACCGGGACTAGCGGGGGCTACAATGAGCAGTTCTTC; CDR3: CASSYTGTSGGYNEQFF
size: few; V: TRBV7-9; J: TRBJ2-7; D: TRBD1; length: 14; DNA: TGTGCCAGCAGCCCGGGGACAGCGTTCTACGAGCAGTACTTC; CDR3: CASSPGTAFYEQYF
size: few; V: TRBV6-4; J: TRBJ2-1; D: NA; length: 15; DNA: TGTGCCAGCAGTGAATTCGGAGCGGCCTTAGGCGAGCAGTTCTTC; CDR3: CASSEFGAALGEQFF
size: NA; V: TRBV5-1; J: TRBJ2-3; D: NA; length: 15; DNA: TGCGCCAGCAGCTTGGGGGCATACAGCACAGATACGCAGTATTTT; CDR3: CASSLGAYSTDTQYF
size: once; V: TRBV19; J: TRBJ2-1; D: TRBD2; length: 17; DNA: TGTGCCAGTAGTCTCCAGTCGAGCGGGATCTCCTACAATGAGCAGTTCTTC; CDR3: CASSLQSSGISYNEQFF
size: NA; V: TRBV6-5; J: TRBJ2-3; D: NA; length: 11; DNA: TGTGCCAGCCGGCGCACAGATACGCAGTATTTT; CDR3: CASRRTDTQYF
size: NA; V: TRBV6-5; J: TRBJ1-2; D: NA; length: 15; DNA: TGTGCCAGCAGTTACTCTGCGGCTATGACGCGTGGCTACACCTTC; CDR3: CASSYSAAMTRGYTF
size: NA; V: TRBV2; J: TRBJ1-2; D: TRBD1; length: 14; DNA: TGTGCCAGCAGTGGGGACAGGGGAGTTGGTGGCTACACCTTC; CDR3: CASSGDRGVGGYTF
size: many; V: TRBV11-2; J: TRBJ2-3; D: NA; length: 15; DNA: TGTGCCAGCAGCTTAAGTACGGGAGCGGTGGATACGCAGTATTTT; CDR3: CASSLSTGAVDTQYF
size: NA; V: TRBV10-2; J: TRBJ2-2; D: TRBD2; length: 14; DNA: TGCGCCAGCCTAGCGGGGGTACTGCCCGGGGAGCTGTTTTTT; CDR3: CASLAGVLPGELFF
size: many; V: TRBV5-1; J: TRBJ2-5; D: NA; length: 12; DNA: TGCGCCAGCAGCTTGATCCAAGAGACCCAGTACTTC; CDR3: CASSLIQETQYF
size: once; V: TRBV10-3; J: TRBJ2-3; D: NA; length: 11; DNA: TGTGCCATCAGTAAGTTAGATACGCAGTATTTT; CDR3: CAISKLDTQYF
size: NA; V: TRBV5-4; J: TRBJ2-1; D: NA; length: 13; DNA: TGTGCCAGCAGCGCCGACTGGGTAGGTGAGCAGTTCTTC; CDR3: CASSADWVGEQFF